The present T cell receptor (beta chain) was sequenced within a study of T cells after yellow fever vaccination. Germline assignment: CDR1 MNHEY and CDR2 SMNVEV (reference sequence). This CDR3 contains 13 residues. Trimming pared 3 bases from V and 4 bases from J, leaving 9 bases between. TCRdb ran MiXCR on the 5' RACE reads and lists one entry per CDR3 protein. The sample carries more than 95,000 distinct CDR3 sequences, roughly 8.2% recorded once. The TCR sequence derives from a man younger than 35 who received the YFV17D yellow fever vaccine. This sequence joins TRBV27 and TRBJ1-1; unclear D gene. Sequencing was performed on CD8+ T cells sorted from PBMCs, taken on the day of the yellow fever booster vaccination. As DNA, the CDR3 is TGTGCCAGCAGTTTGGACGAGGGCACTGAAGCTTTCTTT. This codes for CASSLDEGTEAFF.